The clone carrying this T cell receptor (beta chain) showed up just once. Its target is unknown. Other DNA sequences of this sample code for an identical CDR3. Nominally healthy donors were sampled, though unrecorded immune exposures were likely. This specimen comes from a study of cytomegalovirus exposure and HLA in healthy donors. Study-level points and caveats: The listing of 150 to 200 TCR beta chains classed them as cytomegalovirus-associated.

PCR employed 60 Vbeta and 13 Jbeta primers. Some clones are missing from TCRdb's copy, which holds only in-frame ones; the method was immunoSEQ multiplex PCR. The repertoire includes under 150,000 clones, less than 85% of them detected once, and less than 2% sits in the top ten. Trimming took off 0 bases at V and 1 base at J, with 7 bases between the two ends. CDR3 length equals 15 residues. Per germline, CDR1 LGHNA and CDR2 YSLEER. The receptor's source is a man aged 35-49 years in good health and CMV-seronegative. The gene calls are TRBV4-3 and TRBJ2-1, with no clear D. Specimen: PBMCs. The CDR3 loop is CASSQDRPSYNEQFF. DNA of the CDR3: TGCGCCAGCAGCCAAGACAGGCCATCCTACAATGAGCAGTTCTTC.